This T cell receptor beta chain was profiled in a study of immune evolution from preneoplasia to lung adenocarcinoma. Study details: HLA loss of heterozygosity: about 7% AIS, about 15% MIA, around 35% ADC, none AAH.

This clone occurred a few times. Clones were sequenced by immunoSEQ multiplex PCR, and TCRdb holds only the in-frame ones, with some missing. The sample holds under 7,000 clones, approximately 78% seen once. Patient tissue came from resections in Japan or China, 2014–2017. The clonotype comes from a person aged 45 to 59 with lung adenocarcinoma. The sample consisted of FFPE invasive lung adenocarcinoma tissue.

CDR3 loop: CASSSSGTGNTEAFF. The CDR3 DNA follows: TGTGCCAGCAGCTCTTCCGGGACGGGGAACACTGAAGCTTTCTTT. The chain combines TRBV7-9 with TRBJ1-1, with a weak D call TRBD1 (5 bases). CDR3 length: 15 amino acids. Germline V gene data show CDR1 as SEHNR and CDR2 as FQNEAQ (reference sequence). With 4 bases removed from V and 1 base from J, the gap between germline ends came to 13 bases.